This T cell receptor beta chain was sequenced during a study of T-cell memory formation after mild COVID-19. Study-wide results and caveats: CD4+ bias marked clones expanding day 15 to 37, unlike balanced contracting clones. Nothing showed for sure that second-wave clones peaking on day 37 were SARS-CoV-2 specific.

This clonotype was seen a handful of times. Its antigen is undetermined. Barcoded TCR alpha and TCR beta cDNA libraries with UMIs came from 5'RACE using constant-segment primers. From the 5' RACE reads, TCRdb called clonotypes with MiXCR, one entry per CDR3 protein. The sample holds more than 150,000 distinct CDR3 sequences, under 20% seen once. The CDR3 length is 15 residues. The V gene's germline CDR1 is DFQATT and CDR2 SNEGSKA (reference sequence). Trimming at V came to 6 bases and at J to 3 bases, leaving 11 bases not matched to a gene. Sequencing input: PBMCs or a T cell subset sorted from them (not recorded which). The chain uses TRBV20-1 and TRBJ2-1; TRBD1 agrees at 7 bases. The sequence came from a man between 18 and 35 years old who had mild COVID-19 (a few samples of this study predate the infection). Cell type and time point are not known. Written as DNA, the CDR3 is TGCAGTGCACCGCCCGCGGCAGGGGGCTACAATGAGCAGTTCTTC. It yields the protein CSAPPAAGGYNEQFF.